This entry lists 15 T cell receptor beta chains sequenced from one sample in a study of post-analysis software for immune sequencing data. For these TCRs, the target antigens are not known. Unique molecular identifiers tagged the TCR beta cDNA libraries. A single record per CDR3 protein comes from TCRdb applying MiXCR to the PCR reads. The data show 650,000 to 850,000 distinct CDR3 sequences, roughly 50% seen once. General study findings and limits: Relative to controls, patients had about 5 TRBV segments at higher frequency, with TRBV5-6, TRBV5-1 and TRBV20-1 among these.

Sequenced: blood. These receptors were collected from a girl under 18 with multiple sclerosis.

The chain couples TRBV29-1 to TRBJ2-1; maybe TRBD1 (5 bases). V lost 7 bases and J 6 bases, leaving 19 bases between the germline ends. Per germline, CDR1 SQVTM and CDR2 ANQGSEA. This CDR3 spans 14 amino acids. CDR3 residues: CSADSPSDSNEQFF. CDR3 nucleotides: TGCAGCGCTGACAGCCCCAGCGACTCCAATGAGCAGTTCTTC.

The chain joins TRBV2 to TRBJ1-5; TRBD1 matches 7 bases. J lost 4 bases, V lost 7 bases, and 10 bases had no gene match. There are 15 residues in the CDR3. Germline V gives CDR1 SNHLY, CDR2 FYNNEI. The CDR3 here is CASKVEQGNNQPQHF. CDR3 nucleotide sequence: TGTGCCAGCAAGGTGGAACAGGGGAATAATCAGCCCCAGCATTTT. The whole variable domain, remainder taken from reference TRBV2 and TRBJ1-5, is EPEVTQTPSHQVTQMGQEVILRCVPISNHLYFYWYRQILGQKVEFLVSFYNNEISEKSEIFDDQFSVERPDGSNFTLKIRSTKLEDSAMYFCASKVEQGNNQPQHFGDGTRLSIL.

The genes are TRBV6-5 and TRBJ2-3; possibly TRBD1 or TRBD2 for D (5 bases each). Trimming took 10 bases from V and 2 from J, leaving 19 bases between them. CDR3 length equals 15 residues. CDR1 MNHEY and CDR2 SVGAGI come from the germline V gene. The CDR3 protein is CAIRDDNLLTDTQYF. In nucleotides, the CDR3 is TGTGCCATTCGGGACGACAATCTTCTCACAGATACGCAGTATTTT.

A note on this clonotype: Germline and junction disagree at one end, which may indicate a read error. The chain employs TRBV29-1 and TRBJ2-1; 7 nucleotides agree with TRBD2. The CDR3 is made up of 14 amino acids. Germline CDR1 reads SQVTM; CDR2 reads ANQGSEA. CDR3 amino acids: CSVEAGRSYNEQFF. CDR3 DNA sequence: TGCAGCGTGGAAGCGGGACGTTCCTACAATGAGCAGTTCTTC.

This chain uses TRBV12-3 or TRBV12-4 with TRBJ2-5, with 14 bases aligning to TRBD2. There are 19 residues in the CDR3. Losses at the gene ends were 5 bases for V and 3 bases for J; bases not matched to a gene: 14. This CDR3 is CASSMNRLAGGVSEETQYF. CDR3 coding DNA: TGTGCCAGCAGTATGAATCGACTAGCGGGAGGGGTTTCCGAAGAGACCCAGTACTTC.

The chain couples TRBV7-2 to TRBJ2-4, with 9 bases that match TRBD1. The better agreement between TRBJ2-7 and the DNA end casts doubt on the J call. The CDR3 is 14 residues long. Germline CDR1 and CDR2: SGHTA and FQGNSA. The CDR3: CASSSNRGHREQYF. DNA of the CDR3: TGTGCCAGCAGCTCGAACAGGGGGCATCGCGAGCAGTACTTC.

The chain combines TRBV5-1 with TRBJ2-7; the match to TRBD2 covers 13 bases. This CDR3 has 15 amino acids. With V trimmed by 4 bases and J by 3 bases, 4 bases remained unmatched. The germline V gene has CDR1 SGHRS and CDR2 YFSETQ. Here the CDR3 DNA reads TGCGCCAGCAGCGCGGGACTAGCGGGATACTACGAGCAGTACTTC. This sequence encodes CASSAGLAGYYEQYF.

The genes are TRBV2 and TRBJ2-1; 8 positions agree with TRBD2. With V trimmed by 6 bases and J by 9 bases, 10 bases remained unmatched. The CDR3 runs 14 residues. CDR1 SNHLY and CDR2 FYNNEI come from the germline V gene. CDR3: CASRGETSAREQFF. CDR3 DNA sequence: TGTGCCAGCAGGGGCGAGACTAGCGCCCGTGAGCAGTTCTTC.

The V call is TRBV29-1, the J call TRBJ1-1, with a possible D match to TRBD1 (5 bases). V was trimmed by 3 bases and J by 3 bases, leaving 14 bases between them. The CDR3 covers 14 residues. Germline V lookup: CDR1 SQVTM, CDR2 ANQGSEA. CDR3 in DNA: TGCAGCGTTGATAGGGTCAGGGTGGACACTGAAGCTTTCTTT. It translates to CSVDRVRVDTEAFF.

CDR3: CSPGVLGTYEQYF. In DNA, the CDR3 is TGCAGCCCGGGGGTCCTCGGTACCTACGAGCAGTACTTC. This chain joins TRBV20-1 and TRBJ2-7, with TRBD2 as a possible D gene (6 bases). Germline V lookup: CDR1 DFQATT, CDR2 SNEGSKA (reference sequence). This CDR3 comprises 13 residues.

The J gene is TRBJ2-1, the V gene TRBV4-1; D is possibly TRBD2 (6 bases). Looked up from germline, CDR1 is MGHRA and CDR2 is YSYEKL. Trimming took 2 bases from V and 4 from J, leaving 15 bases between them. The CDR3 extends over 16 amino acids. Here the CDR3 DNA reads TGCGCCAGCAGCCAAATTATAGCGGAGCCGTACAATGAGCAGTTCTTC. Its protein is CASSQIIAEPYNEQFF.

There are a few counts of this clonotype. This chain joins TRBV7-2 and TRBJ2-7, with TRBD2 as a possible D gene (6 bases). Looked up from germline, CDR1 is SGHTA and CDR2 is FQGNSA. V dropped 1 base and J dropped 0 bases, with 10 bases sitting between them. There are 15 residues in the CDR3. This CDR3 is CASSLVRERSYEQYF. As DNA, the CDR3 is TGTGCCAGCAGCTTAGTGCGGGAACGCTCCTACGAGCAGTACTTC.

The rearrangement links TRBV15 to TRBJ2-5; 9 nucleotides align to TRBD2. The junction had 7 bases not matched to a gene; V was cut back by 3 bases and J by 2 bases. The CDR3 covers 16 residues. The germline V gene has CDR1 LNHNV and CDR2 YYDKDF (reference sequence). CDR3 protein: CATSSPGLADQETQYF. CDR3 DNA: TGTGCCACCAGCAGCCCGGGACTAGCCGATCAAGAGACCCAGTACTTC.

The chain is built from TRBV5-1 and TRBJ2-1; TRBD2 matches at 7 bases. CDR3 size: 15 residues. CDR1 is SGHRS and CDR2 is YFSETQ in the germline V gene. The V gene end was trimmed by 2 bases and the J gene end by 9 bases; junction bases not matched to a gene: 11. The CDR3 coding sequence is TGCGCCAGCAGCTTCTGGGCGGGAGCCGGGGTTGAGCAGTTCTTC. Encoded protein: CASSFWAGAGVEQFF.

This clonotype occurred a few times. The CDR3 sequence is CSTTGGSNYGYTF. CDR3 DNA sequence: TGCAGTACTACGGGGGGGAGTAACTATGGCTACACCTTC. The chain couples TRBV29-1 to TRBJ1-2, with D possibly TRBD1 on 5 matching bases. CDR1 SQVTM and CDR2 ANQGSEA come from the germline V gene. The length of the CDR3 is 13 residues.